Shown below are 31 T cell receptor beta chains from a single sample sequenced in a study of blood T cell repertoires in COVID-19. Measured with immunoSEQ multiplex PCR; TCRdb has only the in-frame clones, and not every one. The repertoire holds about 270,000 clones, roughly nine tenths seen once, with roughly 2.3% in the top ten. Input material: PBMCs or T cells enriched from blood (not recorded which). The receptors stem from a young woman who had recovered from COVID-19.

J is TRBJ1-2 and V is TRBV11-2; TRBD1 aligns across 9 bases. The CDR3 length is 15 residues. Germline assignment: CDR1 SGHAT and CDR2 FQNNGV. Unmatched junction bases numbered 5, after V lost 4 bases and J lost 2 bases. The CDR3, as DNA: TGTGCCAGCAGCTCAGGAGACAGGGGGAACTATGGCTACACCTTC. Translating it yields CASSSGDRGNYGYTF.

The chain uses TRBV11-2 and TRBJ2-3; no definite D call. The V and J ends lost 3 bases and 1 base respectively, with 5 bases between them. The length of the CDR3 is 13 residues. CDR1 and CDR2 (germline): SGHAT, FQNNGV. CDR3 residues: CASSFYGTDTQYF. In DNA, the CDR3 is TGTGCCAGCAGCTTCTACGGCACAGATACGCAGTATTTT.

This clone was seen a few times. V gene TRBV4-1 combines with J gene TRBJ1-5; 10 positions agree with TRBD1. Per germline, CDR1 MGHRA and CDR2 YSYEKL. V gave up 2 bases and J gave up 9 bases; unmatched junction bases: 16. The CDR3 is 18 amino acids. CDR3 residues: CASSQNAGTGVFYRPQHF. For the CDR3, the DNA is TGCGCCAGCAGCCAAAACGCCGGGACAGGGGTTTTTTATCGGCCCCAGCATTTT.

The chain combines TRBV29-1 with TRBJ1-2; tentative D call: TRBD1 (6 bases). The CDR3 has 12 residues. The V gene lost 3 bases and the J gene lost 4 bases, with 9 bases spanning the gap. The V gene's germline CDR1 is SQVTM and CDR2 ANQGSEA. CDR3 region: CSVEDSAYGYTF. The CDR3 nucleotides are TGCAGCGTTGAGGACAGTGCCTATGGCTACACCTTC.

V gene TRBV5-1 combines with J gene TRBJ1-1, with 12 bases that match TRBD1. The CDR3 totals 15 residues. Germline loops: CDR1 SGHRS, CDR2 YFSETQ. V gave up 6 bases and J gave up 7 bases; unmatched junction bases: 10. The DNA of the CDR3 is TGCGCCAGCAACGCCGGGACAGGGGGCAATAGTGAAGCTTTCTTT. Encoded protein: CASNAGTGGNSEAFF.

This chain connects TRBV7-9 to TRBJ1-1; the match to TRBD1 covers 7 bases. V dropped 5 bases and J dropped 3; count of bases not matched to a gene: 6. The CDR3 contains 14 residues. Germline assignment: CDR1 SEHNR and CDR2 FQNEAQ (reference sequence). CDR3 in DNA: TGTGCCAGCAGCCTATACCAGGGGGACACTGAAGCTTTCTTT. Translated, it gives CASSLYQGDTEAFF.

The chain uses TRBV30 and TRBJ2-2, with D perhaps TRBD2 (7 bases). Germline CDR1 GTSNPN, CDR2 SVGIG (reference sequence). This CDR3 spans 12 amino acids. CDR3 sequence (DNA): TGTGCGGGGGGGGCCCGAACCGGGGAGCTGTTTTTT. It yields the protein CAGGARTGELFF.

This sequence joins TRBV4-2 and TRBJ1-2; no definite D call. Germline V gene data show CDR1 as LGHNA and CDR2 as YNFKEQ. This CDR3 contains 15 residues. V lost 0 bases to trimming and J lost 4 bases, with 12 bases between them. CDR3 nucleotide sequence: TGTGCCAGCAGCCAAGAAGCGCTGGGTGCCTATGGCTACACCTTC. Translated, it gives CASSQEALGAYGYTF.

This clone was picked up one time. The chain has TRBV5-4 and TRBJ1-1; TRBD1 matches 8 bases. The V gene end was trimmed by 2 bases and the J gene end by 5 bases; junction bases not matched to a gene: 8. Looked up from germline, CDR1 is SGHNT and CDR2 is YYREEE (reference sequence). The CDR3 sequence is 15 residues long. This chain's CDR3 is CASSFYDRGETEAFF. The CDR3 DNA sequence: TGTGCCAGCAGCTTTTACGACAGGGGTGAGACTGAAGCTTTCTTT.

This rearrangement joins TRBV2 to TRBJ2-7; D call uncertain. The germline V gene encodes CDR1 SNHLY and CDR2 FYNNEI. Trimming took off 6 bases at V and 0 bases at J, with 12 bases between the two ends. CDR3 length equals 14 residues. The CDR3: CASRSPPSSYEQYF. The CDR3 DNA sequence: TGTGCCAGCAGGTCTCCTCCGAGCTCCTACGAGCAGTACTTC.

This chain links TRBV19 with TRBJ2-1; 8 positions agree with TRBD2. This CDR3 region has 16 residues. J was trimmed by 3 bases and V by 3 bases; bases with no gene match: 7. CDR1 and CDR2 (germline): LNHDA, SQIVND (reference sequence). The CDR3 coding sequence is TGTGCCAGTAGTATGACGAGCGGGGGAAACTACAATGAGCAGTTCTTC. This translates into CASSMTSGGNYNEQFF.

The rearrangement uses TRBV5-4 and TRBJ2-1; 7 bases match TRBD2. The ends lost 4 bases at V and 3 bases at J; junction bases unmatched: 4. This CDR3 comprises 14 residues. CDR1 and CDR2 from the germline V gene are SGHNT and YYREEE (reference sequence). CDR3 sequence (DNA): TGTGCCAGCAGCCCCCGGGACTACTACAATGAGCAGTTCTTC. It codes for CASSPRDYYNEQFF.

V is TRBV1 and J is TRBJ2-7; the table assigns TRBD2, which was not confirmed against the DNA. TRBV1 is given as a pseudogene. This CDR3 has 8 amino acids. The CDR3 sequence is CRLYEQYF. In DNA, the CDR3 is TGCAGACTCTACGAGCAGTACTTC.

This rearrangement joins TRBV5-1 to TRBJ1-5; unclear D gene. The CDR3 sequence is 13 residues long. Trimming took off 2 bases at V and 5 bases at J, with 8 bases between the two ends. Germline lookup yields CDR1 SGHRS and CDR2 YFSETQ. The CDR3 spells CASSFESDQPQHF. Here the CDR3 DNA reads TGCGCCAGCAGCTTTGAGAGCGATCAGCCCCAGCATTTT.

The chain recombines TRBV19 with TRBJ1-1; TRBD1 is a possible D gene (6 bases). The germline V gene has CDR1 LNHDA and CDR2 SQIVND (reference sequence). The CDR3 runs 14 residues. Deletions cut 3 bases from V and 4 bases from J, with 12 bases between. The CDR3: CASSIRGRFTEAFF. CDR3 DNA: TGTGCCAGTAGTATCAGGGGCAGGTTCACTGAAGCTTTCTTT. Based on the CDR3 plus reference TRBV19 and TRBJ1-1, the full variable domain is DGGITQSPKYLFRKEGQNVTLSCEQNLNHDAMYWYRQDPGQGLRLIYYSQIVNDFQKGDIAEGYSVSREKKESFPLTVTSAQKNPTAFYLCASSIRGRFTEAFFGQGTRLTVV.

The CDR3 loop reads CASSKTNHGYTF. The CDR3 nucleotides read TGTGCCAGTAGTAAGACAAACCACGGCTACACCTTC. The rearrangement uses TRBV19 and TRBJ1-2; D call uncertain. This CDR3 is 12 amino acids long. Per the germline V gene, CDR1 is LNHDA and CDR2 is SQIVND (reference sequence). Trimming removed 4 bases from V and 8 bases from J, with 11 bases in between. Supplemented by reference TRBV19 and TRBJ1-2, the full variable domain reads DGGITQSPKYLFRKEGQNVTLSCEQNLNHDAMYWYRQDPGQGLRLIYYSQIVNDFQKGDIAEGYSVSREKKESFPLTVTSAQKNPTAFYLCASSKTNHGYTFGSGTRLTVV.

Only one count was recorded for this clone. The V gene is TRBV5-1, the J gene TRBJ2-5; perhaps TRBD1 as D (6 bases). This CDR3 has 18 amino acids. Trimming pared 6 bases from V and 4 bases from J, leaving 28 bases between. CDR1 is SGHRS and CDR2 is YFSETQ in the germline V gene. Here the CDR3 DNA reads TGCGCCAGCATCCCCCGGCCTAAACACAGGGTTGAGGGAGAGACCCAGTACTTC. Its protein product is CASIPRPKHRVEGETQYF.

The gene calls are TRBV3-1 (or the pseudogene TRBV3-2) and TRBJ1-3, with D perhaps TRBD1 (5 bases). CDR3 length: 15 residues. Per the germline V gene, CDR1 is LGHDT and CDR2 is YNNKEL (reference sequence). Trimming removed 2 bases at V and 4 bases at J, with 12 bases between. The CDR3, as DNA: TGTGCCAGCAGCCAACTCGTGGGGGGAGGAAACACCATATATTTT. Translation gives CASSQLVGGGNTIYF.

The rearrangement uses TRBV4-2 and TRBJ2-1; TRBD2 aligns across 9 bases. The germline V gene encodes CDR1 LGHNA and CDR2 YNFKEQ. There are 17 residues in the CDR3. Trimming took 1 base from V and 0 from J; bases not matched to a gene: 4. CDR3 region: CASSQGSGGVSYNEQFF. DNA for the CDR3: TGTGCCAGCAGCCAAGGTAGCGGGGGCGTCTCCTACAATGAGCAGTTCTTC.

The rearrangement joins TRBV6-1 to TRBJ1-6; D gene unclear. The CDR3 has 18 amino acids. CDR1 MNHNS and CDR2 SASEGT come from the germline V gene. Trimming left V 2 bases short and J 4 bases short, with 18 bases between. The CDR3 DNA is TGTGCCAGCAGTGAAATCCCGGGGTCTCGGAGGTATAATTCACCCCTCCACTTT. Protein sequence: CASSEIPGSRRYNSPLHF.

V is TRBV6-5 and J is TRBJ1-4; D not resolved. Per germline, CDR1 MNHEY and CDR2 SVGAGI. Between the trimmed V and J ends, which lost 0 bases and 7 bases, there was a span of 6 bases. The CDR3 is 13 residues long. CDR3 sequence: CASSYSSAEKLFF. In nucleotides, the CDR3 is TGTGCCAGCAGTTACTCGAGTGCTGAAAAACTGTTTTTT.

This clone has just one count. V usage is TRBV6-1 and J usage is TRBJ1-5, with TRBD1 identical over 7 bases. CDR3 length: 15 residues. Germline CDR1 is MNHNS and CDR2 is SASEGT. Trimming at V came to 0 bases and at J to 5 bases, leaving 4 bases not matched to a gene. The CDR3 protein is CASSEAGGRDQPQHF. CDR3 DNA sequence: TGTGCCAGCAGTGAAGCAGGGGGCCGTGATCAGCCCCAGCATTTT.

The rearrangement joins TRBV19 to TRBJ1-1, with a possible D match to TRBD1 (5 bases). The V gene lost 6 bases and the J gene lost 1 base, with 12 bases spanning the gap. The V gene's germline CDR1 is LNHDA and CDR2 SQIVND (reference sequence). This CDR3 is built from 14 residues. The CDR3 DNA reads TGTGCCAGTAGCAATGATCAGGGGAACACTGAAGCTTTCTTT. The encoded protein is CASSNDQGNTEAFF.

CDR3 residues: CASSLGQTSSGANVLTF. CDR3 in DNA: TGTGCCAGCAGCCTGGGACAGACGAGCTCTGGGGCCAACGTCCTGACTTTC. The chain recombines TRBV5-4 with TRBJ2-6, with 7 bases lining up with TRBD1. After removal of 4 bases from V and 0 bases from J, the junction contained 7 bases not matched to a gene. Germline V CDR1 and CDR2: SGHNT, YYREEE (reference sequence). The CDR3 runs 17 residues.

The chain links TRBV11-2 to TRBJ2-7; D is perhaps TRBD1 (7 bases). This CDR3 spans 14 amino acids. Trimming removed 5 bases from V and 2 bases from J, with 13 bases in between. Germline lookup yields CDR1 SGHAT and CDR2 FQNNGV. This chain's CDR3 is CASSQGGGAYEQYF. For the CDR3, the DNA is TGTGCCAGCAGCCAGGGGGGCGGAGCCTACGAGCAGTACTTC.

V usage is TRBV13 and J usage is TRBJ1-1; D is possibly TRBD1 (6 bases). V was cut by 5 bases and J by 3 bases, with 13 bases left in between. Germline V gene sequence: CDR1 PRHDT, CDR2 FYEKMQ (reference sequence). This CDR3 spans 14 amino acids. The CDR3 reads CASSVSQGYTEAFF. The CDR3, as DNA: TGTGCCAGCAGCGTTTCCCAGGGGTACACTGAAGCTTTCTTT.

The rearrangement links TRBV3-1 (or the pseudogene TRBV3-2) to TRBJ1-5; D call uncertain. Germline lookup yields CDR1 LGHDT and CDR2 YNNKEL (reference sequence). This CDR3 has 12 amino acids. V lost 4 bases to trimming and J lost 4 bases, with 5 bases between them. The CDR3 spells CASSLLNQPQHF. The CDR3 nucleotides are TGTGCCAGCAGCCTACTTAATCAGCCCCAGCATTTT.

This rearrangement joins TRBV2 to TRBJ1-1, with TRBD1 as a possible D gene (6 bases). This CDR3 is 12 amino acids long. Trimming took off 6 bases at V and 11 bases at J, with 16 bases between the two ends. The germline gives CDR1 SNHLY, CDR2 FYNNEI. This chain's CDR3 is CASRTTGWSAFF. The CDR3 region has the DNA TGTGCCAGCAGGACCACAGGGTGGAGTGCTTTCTTT.

The chain joins TRBV19 to TRBJ2-2, with D tentatively TRBD1 (8 bases). The CDR3 sequence is 15 residues long. V dropped 4 bases and J dropped 6 bases, with 15 bases sitting between them. CDR1 is LNHDA and CDR2 is SQIVND in the germline V gene (reference sequence). The CDR3 sequence is CASSRIQGGSGELFF. As DNA, the CDR3 is TGTGCCAGTAGTAGGATACAGGGGGGGTCCGGGGAGCTGTTTTTT.

This chain joins TRBV28 and TRBJ1-2; D possibly corresponds to TRBD1 (5 bases). The CDR3 loop spans 13 amino acids. V lost 3 bases and J lost 4, with 9 bases in between. CDR1 MDHEN and CDR2 SYDVKM come from the germline V gene. CDR3 residues: CASSFWGGYGYTF. CDR3 bases: TGTGCCAGCAGTTTTTGGGGGGGCTATGGCTACACCTTC.

The chain has TRBV28 and TRBJ1-2, with TRBD1 identical over 7 bases. Germline CDR1 and CDR2: MDHEN and SYDVKM. V dropped 5 bases and J dropped 5; count of bases not matched to a gene: 8. The CDR3 spans 14 residues. The CDR3 sequence: CASSHRGGDYGYTF. The CDR3 DNA reads as TGTGCCAGCAGTCACAGGGGTGGGGATTATGGCTACACCTTC.